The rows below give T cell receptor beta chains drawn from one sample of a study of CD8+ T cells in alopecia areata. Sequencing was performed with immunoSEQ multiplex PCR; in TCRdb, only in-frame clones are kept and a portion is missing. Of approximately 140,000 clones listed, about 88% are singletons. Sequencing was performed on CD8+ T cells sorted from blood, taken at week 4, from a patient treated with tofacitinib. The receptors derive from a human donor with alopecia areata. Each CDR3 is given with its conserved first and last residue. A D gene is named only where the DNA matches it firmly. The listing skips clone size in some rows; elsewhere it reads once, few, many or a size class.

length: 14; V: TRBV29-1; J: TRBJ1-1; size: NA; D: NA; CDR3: CSVEPGTMNTEAFF; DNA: TGCAGCGTTGAACCGGGGACCATGAACACTGAAGCTTTCTTT
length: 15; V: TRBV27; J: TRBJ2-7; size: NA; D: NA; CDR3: CASSLREGNRYEQYF; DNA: TGTGCCAGCAGTTTAAGGGAAGGGAACCGGTACGAGCAGTACTTC
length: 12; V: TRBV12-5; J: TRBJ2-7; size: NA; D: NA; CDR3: CASGLGGDEQYF; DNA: TGTGCTAGTGGTTTGGGAGGGGACGAGCAGTACTTC
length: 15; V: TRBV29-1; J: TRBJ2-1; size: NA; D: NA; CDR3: CSGEDWRSSYNEQFF; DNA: TGCAGCGGAGAAGATTGGCGTAGCTCCTACAATGAGCAGTTCTTC
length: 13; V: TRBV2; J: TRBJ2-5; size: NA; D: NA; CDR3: CASFETVQETQYF; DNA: TGTGCCAGCTTCGAGACAGTTCAAGAGACCCAGTACTTC
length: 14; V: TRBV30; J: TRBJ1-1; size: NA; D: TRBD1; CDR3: CAWRAGTGNTEAFF; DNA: TGTGCCTGGAGGGCCGGGACAGGGAACACTGAAGCTTTCTTT
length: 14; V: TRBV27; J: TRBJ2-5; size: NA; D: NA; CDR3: CASSPLVPGETQYF; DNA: TGTGCCAGCAGCCCCCTAGTTCCAGGGGAGACCCAGTACTTC
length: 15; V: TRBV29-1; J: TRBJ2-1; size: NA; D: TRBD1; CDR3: CSVALPGQGYNEQFF; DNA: TGCAGCGTTGCTCTCCCGGGACAGGGGTACAATGAGCAGTTCTTC
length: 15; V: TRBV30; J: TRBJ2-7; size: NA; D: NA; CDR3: CAWSVGLQPYYEQYF; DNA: TGTGCCTGGAGTGTAGGCTTGCAACCTTACTACGAGCAGTACTTC
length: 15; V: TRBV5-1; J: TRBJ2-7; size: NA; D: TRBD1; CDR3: CASSLSQGASYEQYF; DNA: TGCGCCAGCAGCTTGAGTCAGGGGGCGTCCTACGAGCAGTACTTC
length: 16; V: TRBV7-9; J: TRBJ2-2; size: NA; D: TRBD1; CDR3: CASSSDRGLNTGELFF; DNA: TGTGCCAGCAGCTCTGACAGGGGGCTGAACACCGGGGAGCTGTTTTTT
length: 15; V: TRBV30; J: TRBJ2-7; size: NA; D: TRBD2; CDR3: CAWSPPGAGGTEQYF; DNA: TGTGCCTGGAGTCCCCCGGGCGCCGGGGGGACCGAGCAGTACTTC
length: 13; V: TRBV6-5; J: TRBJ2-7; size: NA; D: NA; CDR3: CASSWAGPYEQYF; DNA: TGTGCCAGCAGTTGGGCGGGGCCCTACGAGCAGTACTTC
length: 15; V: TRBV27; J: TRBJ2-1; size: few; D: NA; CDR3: CASSWNSGAYNEQFF; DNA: TGTGCCAGCAGTTGGAATAGCGGAGCCTACAATGAGCAGTTCTTC
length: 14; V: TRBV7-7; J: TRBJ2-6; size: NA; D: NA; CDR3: CASSPDAGANVLTF; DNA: TGTGCCAGCAGCCCGGACGCTGGGGCCAACGTCCTGACTTTC
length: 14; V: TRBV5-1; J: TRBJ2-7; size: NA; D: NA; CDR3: CASSPLSEFEGQYF; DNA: TGCGCCAGCAGCCCTCTTTCCGAATTTGAAGGGCAGTACTTC
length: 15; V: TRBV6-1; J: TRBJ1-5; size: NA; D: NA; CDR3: CASSEWTGSNQPQHF; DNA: TGTGCCAGCAGTGAATGGACGGGTAGCAATCAGCCCCAGCATTTT
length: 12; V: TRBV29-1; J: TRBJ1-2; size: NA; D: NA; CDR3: CSVAGTTYGYTF; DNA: TGCAGCGTTGCTGGGACAACCTATGGCTACACCTTC
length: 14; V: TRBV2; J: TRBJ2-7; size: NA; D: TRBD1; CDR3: CASSPRTGGDEQYF; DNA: TGTGCCAGCAGTCCCCGGACAGGGGGAGACGAGCAGTACTTC
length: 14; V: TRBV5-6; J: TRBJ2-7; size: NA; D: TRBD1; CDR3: CASSFGTVSYEQYF; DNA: TGTGCCAGCAGCTTTGGGACAGTCTCCTACGAGCAGTACTTC
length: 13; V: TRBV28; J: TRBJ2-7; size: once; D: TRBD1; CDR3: CASRSDREYEQYF; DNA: TGTGCCAGCAGGTCGGACAGGGAATACGAGCAGTACTTC
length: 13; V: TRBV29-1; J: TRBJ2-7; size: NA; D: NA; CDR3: CSVELQSSYEQYF; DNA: TGCAGCGTTGAATTACAGAGCTCCTACGAGCAGTACTTC
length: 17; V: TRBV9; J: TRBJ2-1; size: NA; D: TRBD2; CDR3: CASSGNSGGLTYNEQFF; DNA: TGTGCCAGCAGCGGGAATAGCGGGGGGTTGACCTACAATGAGCAGTTCTTC
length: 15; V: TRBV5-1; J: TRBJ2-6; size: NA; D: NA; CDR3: CASSLDRTGANVLTF; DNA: TGCGCCAGCAGCTTGGACCGCACGGGGGCCAACGTCCTGACTTTC
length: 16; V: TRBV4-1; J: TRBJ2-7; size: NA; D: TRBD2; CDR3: CASSQDNSGSSYEQYF; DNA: TGCGCCAGCAGCCAAGATAACAGCGGGAGCTCCTACGAGCAGTACTTC
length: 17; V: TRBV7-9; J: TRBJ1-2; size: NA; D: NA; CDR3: CASSLRTAGTPNYGYTF; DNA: TGTGCCAGCAGCCTTCGTACGGCGGGTACGCCTAACTATGGCTACACCTTC
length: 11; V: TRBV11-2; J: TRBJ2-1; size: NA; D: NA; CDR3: CASSEGYEQFF; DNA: TGTGCCAGCAGCGAGGGGTATGAGCAGTTCTTC
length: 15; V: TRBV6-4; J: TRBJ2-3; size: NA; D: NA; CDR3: CASSDSAGRTDTQYF; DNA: TGTGCCAGCAGTGACTCGGCCGGACGCACAGATACGCAGTATTTT